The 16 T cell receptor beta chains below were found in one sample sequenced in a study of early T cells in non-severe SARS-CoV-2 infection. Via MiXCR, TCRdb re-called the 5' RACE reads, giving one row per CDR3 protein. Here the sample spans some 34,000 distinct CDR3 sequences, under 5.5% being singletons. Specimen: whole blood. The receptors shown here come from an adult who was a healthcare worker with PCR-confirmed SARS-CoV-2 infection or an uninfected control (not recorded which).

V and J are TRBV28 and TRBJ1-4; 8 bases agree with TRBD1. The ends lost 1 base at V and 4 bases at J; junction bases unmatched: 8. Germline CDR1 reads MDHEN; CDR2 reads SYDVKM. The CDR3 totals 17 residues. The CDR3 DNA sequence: TGTGCCAGCAGTTTATCCAGGGGGGACAGGAATAATGAAAAACTGTTTTTT. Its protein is CASSLSRGDRNNEKLFF.

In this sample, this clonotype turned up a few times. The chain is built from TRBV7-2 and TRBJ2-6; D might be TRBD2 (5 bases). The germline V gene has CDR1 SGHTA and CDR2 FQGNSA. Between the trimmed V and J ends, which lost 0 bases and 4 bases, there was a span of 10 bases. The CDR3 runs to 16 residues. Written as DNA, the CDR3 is TGTGCCAGCAGCTTAGCACCGGGGTCAGGGGCCAACGTCCTGACTTTC. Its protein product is CASSLAPGSGANVLTF.

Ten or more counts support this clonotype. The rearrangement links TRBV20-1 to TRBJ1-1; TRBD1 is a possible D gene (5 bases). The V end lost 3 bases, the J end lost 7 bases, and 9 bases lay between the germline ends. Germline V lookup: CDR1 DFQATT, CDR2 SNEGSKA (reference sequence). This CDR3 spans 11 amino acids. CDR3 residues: CSASQGGEAFF. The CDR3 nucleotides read TGCAGTGCTAGCCAGGGAGGTGAAGCTTTCTTT.

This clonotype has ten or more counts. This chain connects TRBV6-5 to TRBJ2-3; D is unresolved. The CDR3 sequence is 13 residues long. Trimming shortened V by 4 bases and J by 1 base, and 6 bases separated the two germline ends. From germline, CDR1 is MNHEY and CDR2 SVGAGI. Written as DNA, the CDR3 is TGTGCCAGCAGTTCCCCTCGCACAGATACGCAGTATTTT. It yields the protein CASSSPRTDTQYF.

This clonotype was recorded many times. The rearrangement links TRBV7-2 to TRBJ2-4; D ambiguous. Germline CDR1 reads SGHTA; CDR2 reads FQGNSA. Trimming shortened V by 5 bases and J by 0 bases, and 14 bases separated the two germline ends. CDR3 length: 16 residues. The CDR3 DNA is TGTGCCAGCAGCCCGTGGGCGGATAGAGCCAAAAACATTCAGTACTTC. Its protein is CASSPWADRAKNIQYF.

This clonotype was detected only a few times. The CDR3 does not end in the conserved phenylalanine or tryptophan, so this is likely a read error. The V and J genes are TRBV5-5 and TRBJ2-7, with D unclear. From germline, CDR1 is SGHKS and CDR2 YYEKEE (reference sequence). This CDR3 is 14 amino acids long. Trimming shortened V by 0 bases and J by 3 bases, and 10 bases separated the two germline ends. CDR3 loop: CASSLEQRFYEQYS. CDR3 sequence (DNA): TGTGCCAGCAGCTTGGAGCAGCGATTCTACGAGCAGTACTCC.

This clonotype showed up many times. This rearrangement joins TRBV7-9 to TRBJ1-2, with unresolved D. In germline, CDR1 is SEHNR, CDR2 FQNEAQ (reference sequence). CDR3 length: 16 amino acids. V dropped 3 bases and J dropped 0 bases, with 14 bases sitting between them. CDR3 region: CASSFGGMRTNYGYTF. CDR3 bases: TGTGCCAGCAGCTTTGGAGGGATGAGGACTAACTATGGCTACACCTTC.

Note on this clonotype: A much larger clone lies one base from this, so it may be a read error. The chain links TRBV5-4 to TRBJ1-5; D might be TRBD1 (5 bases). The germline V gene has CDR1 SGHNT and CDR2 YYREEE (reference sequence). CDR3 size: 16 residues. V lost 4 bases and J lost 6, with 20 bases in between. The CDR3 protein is CASSATPGYRVQPQHF. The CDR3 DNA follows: TGTGCCAGCAGCGCGACTCCAGGGTACCGTGTTCAGCCCCAGCATTTT.

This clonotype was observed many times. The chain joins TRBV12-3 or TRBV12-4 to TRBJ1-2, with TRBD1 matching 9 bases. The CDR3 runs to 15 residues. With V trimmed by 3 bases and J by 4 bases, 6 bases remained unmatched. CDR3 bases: TGTGCCAGCAGTTTTAGGGACAGGGTGGCCTATGGCTACACCTTC. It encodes CASSFRDRVAYGYTF.

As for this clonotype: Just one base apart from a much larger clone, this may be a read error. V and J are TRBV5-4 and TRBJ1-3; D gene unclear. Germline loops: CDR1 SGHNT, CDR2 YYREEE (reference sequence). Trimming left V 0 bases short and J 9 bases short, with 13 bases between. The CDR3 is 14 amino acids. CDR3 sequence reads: CASSLGLVGGTIYF. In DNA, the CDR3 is TGTGCCAGCAGCTTGGGGCTGGTTGGCGGCACCATATATTTT.

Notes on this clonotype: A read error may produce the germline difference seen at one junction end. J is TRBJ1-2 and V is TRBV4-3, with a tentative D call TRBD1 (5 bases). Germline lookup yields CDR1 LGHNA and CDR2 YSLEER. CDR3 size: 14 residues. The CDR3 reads CASSQDRANYGYAF. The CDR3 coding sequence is TGCGCCAGCAGCCAAGACAGGGCTAACTATGGCTACGCCTTC.

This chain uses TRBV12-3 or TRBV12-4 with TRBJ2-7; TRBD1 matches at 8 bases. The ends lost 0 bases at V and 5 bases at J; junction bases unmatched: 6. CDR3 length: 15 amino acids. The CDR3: CASSLAEDRVHEQYF. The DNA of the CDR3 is TGTGCCAGCAGTTTAGCGGAGGACAGGGTCCACGAGCAGTACTTC.

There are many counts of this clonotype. For the CDR3, the DNA is TGTGCCAGCAGTTTAGACAGGGACGGCTACACCTTC. Its translation is CASSLDRDGYTF. The chain is built from TRBV28 and TRBJ1-2, with 7 positions matching TRBD1. Germline trimming cut 2 bases from V and 8 bases from J; bases unmatched to any gene: 2. CDR3 length equals 12 residues. Germline V gene data show CDR1 as MDHEN and CDR2 as SYDVKM.

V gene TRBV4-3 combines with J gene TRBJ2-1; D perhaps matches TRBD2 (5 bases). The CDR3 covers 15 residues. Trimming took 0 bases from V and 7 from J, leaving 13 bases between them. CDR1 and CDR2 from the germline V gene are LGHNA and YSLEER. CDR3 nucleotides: TGCGCCAGCAGCCAAGATCGGGCTAGCCCTAATGAGCAGTTCTTC. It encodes CASSQDRASPNEQFF.

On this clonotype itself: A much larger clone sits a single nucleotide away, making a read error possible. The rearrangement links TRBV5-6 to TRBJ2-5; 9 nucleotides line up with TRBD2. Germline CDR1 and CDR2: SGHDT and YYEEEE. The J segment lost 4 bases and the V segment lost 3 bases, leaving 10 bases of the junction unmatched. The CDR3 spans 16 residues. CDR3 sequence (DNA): TGTGCCAGCAGCTCACCGCTAGCGGGGAGATTAGAGACCCAGTACTTC. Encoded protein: CASSSPLAGRLETQYF. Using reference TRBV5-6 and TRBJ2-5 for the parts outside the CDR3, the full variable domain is DAGVTQSPTHLIKTRGQQVTLRCSPKSGHDTVSWYQQALGQGPQFIFQYYEEEERQRGNFPDRFSGHQFPNYSSELNVNALLLGDSALYLCASSSPLAGRLETQYFGPGTRLLVL.

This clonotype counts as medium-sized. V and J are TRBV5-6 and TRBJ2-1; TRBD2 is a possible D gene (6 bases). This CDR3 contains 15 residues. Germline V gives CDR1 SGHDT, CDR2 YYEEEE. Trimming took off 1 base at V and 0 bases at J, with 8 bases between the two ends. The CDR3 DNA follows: TGTGCCAGCAGCTTGCCCGGGAGCTCCTACAATGAGCAGTTCTTC. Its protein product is CASSLPGSSYNEQFF.